This T cell receptor beta chain was retrieved from a study of blood T cell repertoires in COVID-19. Study as a whole: PBMCs, B-cell-depleted T cells, or T cells were the source of the cDNA or gDNA that made up the material.

In the study's own analysis: Amplification with reference gene primers provided the estimates of nucleated cell counts. Measured with immunoSEQ multiplex PCR; TCRdb has only the in-frame clones, and not every one. V and J calls and clone size come straight from that table; D and trimming were deduced from the DNA. The top ten hold roughly 5.4% of the sample, which has 100,000 to 150,000 clones, about 82% seen once. J was trimmed by 4 bases and V by 8 bases; bases with no gene match: 6. The CDR3 contains 13 residues. Germline-derived CDR1 and CDR2 are LNHNV and YYDKDF (reference sequence). This TCR was sampled from a human donor in a cohort sampled during active COVID-19. J is TRBJ2-7 and V is TRBV15; 9 bases fit TRBD2. Input material: peripheral blood. The CDR3 protein is CATRGGGIYEQYF. The CDR3 nucleotides are TGTGCCACCCGCGGGGGGGGGATTTACGAGCAGTACTTC.